This T cell receptor beta chain was recorded in a study of blood T cell repertoires in COVID-19. About the study: Sites across the United States, Italy and Spain contributed samples from acute and convalescent COVID-19. Sources were T cells, B-cell-depleted T cells, or PBMCs; the material itself was cDNA or gDNA.

The CDR3 is 17 residues long. Original analysis: Counts of nucleated cells, estimated from reference gene primer amplification, were obtained. The table came from immunoSEQ multiplex PCR; TCRdb's copy has only in-frame clones and leaves some out. The DNA was the basis for D and trimming; V, J and clone size are from that table. This table has approximately 240,000 clones, 83% appearing once. Sequencing input: peripheral blood. The TCR comes from a human donor in a cohort sampled during active COVID-19. The chain uses TRBV21-1 and TRBJ1-2; the listed D gene, TRBD1, was not tested against the DNA. TRBV21-1 is reported as a pseudogene. CDR3 protein: CASSKWRDREENYGYTF. Here the CDR3 DNA reads TGTGCCAGCAGCAAATGGAGAGACAGGGAAGAAAACTATGGCTACACCTTC.